The source of this TCR beta chain is a study of metastatic and nonmetastatic thyroid tumors. Overall study: For malignant and benign thyroid patients, tumor or nodule tissue and blood were the sources whose repertoires were compared.

Study observations and caveats: Versus benign nodules, malignant thyroid tumors reportedly had significantly higher TCR beta diversity, in blood and tumor.

In the original analysis: It was from CDR3 differences across clinicopathological groups that a distant-metastasis classifier for papillary thyroid cancer was built. TCRdb reassembled clones from the PCR reads with MiXCR. The V and J calls follow TCRdb's processing rather than the paper's. The sample yields over 25,000 clones, about 15% seen once. All patients were untreated before thyroid surgery. V lost 1 base to trimming and J lost 4 bases, with 13 bases between them. CDR1 SEHNR and CDR2 FQNEAQ come from the germline V gene (reference sequence). CDR3 length: 15 amino acids. This clone has at least ten counts. Its antigen remains unidentified.

This receptor was identified in a male donor with papillary thyroid cancer or a benign thyroid nodule (not recorded which). Some clones in this sample may be carry-over from other donors' samples. Sequencing used blood. The V gene is TRBV7-9, the J gene TRBJ1-1; D may be TRBD1 (5 bases). The CDR3 spells CASSLDWGEGTEAFF. The DNA of the CDR3 is TGTGCCAGCAGCTTAGACTGGGGCGAGGGCACTGAAGCTTTCTTT.